A selection of T cell receptor beta chains follows, all from one sample in a study of tissue T cells after allogeneic stem cell transplantation. The assay was immunoSEQ multiplex PCR, and TCRdb's table has in-frame clones only and misses some. Counted here are under 750 clones, 76% occurring once; the ten biggest clones make up 20% to 25%. The sequences come from mid-colon tissue, collected at autopsy. Receptor source: a female patient aged 18 to 49 with steroid-refractory graft-versus-host disease after an allogeneic stem cell transplant. Some T cells may have come from the graft donor. Each CDR3 is given with its conserved first and last residue. The D gene is left open where the match is weak. Not all rows give a size; the values are once, few, many and, for expanded clones, a class.

d_call clone_size j_call v_call cdr3_nt cdr3_aa
TRBD1 - TRBJ1-6 TRBV6-5 TGTGCCAGCAGTTCCCCGGGACAGCTTGTTTCACCCCTCCACTTT CASSSPGQLVSPLHF
TRBD2 - TRBJ2-3 TRBV11-2 TGTGCCAGCAGCTTCGGACTAGCCCTCACAGATACGCAGTATTTT CASSFGLALTDTQYF
- few TRBJ1-1 TRBV28 TGTGCCAGCAGTTTCTGGAACACTGAAGCTTTCTTT CASSFWNTEAFF
- - TRBJ2-6 TRBV5-1 TGCGCCAGCAGCTTGGCTTTGATCTCTGGGGCCAACGTCCTGACTTTC CASSLALISGANVLTF
- few TRBJ2-7 TRBV27 TGTGCCAGCAGTTTTGGGAGCCATCAGTACTTC CASSFGSHQYF
- - TRBJ2-7 TRBV21-1 TGTGCCAGCCCCACCCGGGAGCATCCCGGATTAGACTACGAGCAGTACTTC CASPTREHPGLDYEQYF
- - TRBJ2-3 TRBV4-1 TGCGCCAGCAGCCAAGAATACAGTTGGGAAACAGATACGCAGTATTTT CASSQEYSWETDTQYF
- - TRBJ2-7 TRBV2 TGTGCCAGCAGTAGTCGGGTAAGCTCCTACGAGCAGTACTTC CASSSRVSSYEQYF
- few TRBJ2-7 TRBV25-1 TGTGCCACCTCATTCTACGAGCAGTACTTC CATSFYEQYF
TRBD1 - TRBJ1-5 TRBV19 TGTGCCAGTAGTATCAGGGTTTCCATGACAGGGTATAGCAATCAGCCCCAGCATTTT CASSIRVSMTGYSNQPQHF
TRBD1 - TRBJ2-3 TRBV27 TGTGCCAGCAGTTTATGGACAGGGGGGGGAGATACGCAGTATTTT CASSLWTGGGDTQYF
- - TRBJ1-1 TRBV30 TGTGCCTGGAGTGTAATGCATACTGAAGCTTTCTTT CAWSVMHTEAFF
- - TRBJ1-2 TRBV30 TGTGCCTGGAGTGCCTCCTATGGCTACACCTTC CAWSASYGYTF
TRBD2 - TRBJ2-1 TRBV6-6 TGTGCCAGCAGCGGATCCCCCCGGACTAGCGGGGGCGATAGCTCCTACAATGAGCAGTTCTTC CASSGSPRTSGGDSSYNEQFF
- - TRBJ2-4 TRBV27 TGTGCCAGCAGCTCCCCTAGTGACGCGAAAAACATTCAGTACTTC CASSSPSDAKNIQYF
TRBD2 - TRBJ2-7 TRBV7-8 TGTGCCAGCAGCGAAGAAGCGGCGGGACTAGCCTACGAGCAGTACTTC CASSEEAAGLAYEQYF
- once TRBJ2-1 TRBV7-2 TGTGCCAGCTCGGGACCGTTCTTC CASSGPFF
TRBD2 - TRBJ2-3 TRBV5-1 TGCGCCAGCAGCTTGATTAGCGGGACCACAGATACGCAGTATTTT CASSLISGTTDTQYF
TRBD1 - TRBJ1-1 TRBV5-1 TGCGCCAGCAGCGTAGCAGGGGGGCGGAGTGCTTTCTTT CASSVAGGRSAFF
- - TRBJ2-7 TRBV24-1 TGTGCCACCAGTGACCCCAGAGGGGACGAGCAGTACTTC CATSDPRGDEQYF
- - TRBJ2-3 TRBV6-5 TGTGCCAGCAGTTCGTTCAGGGTCACAGATACGCAGTATTTT CASSSFRVTDTQYF
TRBD1 - TRBJ2-7 TRBV6-1 TGTGCCAGCAGCTACAGGGGTGACTCCTACGAGCAGTACTTC CASSYRGDSYEQYF
- - TRBJ2-1 TRBV7-9 TGTGCCAGCAGCCCTAAGGCCTCTTGGACCTACAATGAGCAGTTCTTC CASSPKASWTYNEQFF
- - TRBJ1-5 TRBV5-1 TGCGCCAGCAGCTTGGGGGACCTCCGGGGCTGGGGCAATCAGCCCCAGCATTTT CASSLGDLRGWGNQPQHF
TRBD2 - TRBJ2-7 TRBV19 TGTGCCAGTAGTACTGGGACTATTCTTGGCTACGAGCAGTACTTC CASSTGTILGYEQYF
- - TRBJ2-2 TRBV5-1 TGCGCCAGCAGCTTGAGCTATTACACCGGGGAGCTGTTTTTT CASSLSYYTGELFF
- - TRBJ2-2 TRBV29-1 TGCAGCGTTGAAGATACTAGTTGGGGCACCGGGGAGCTGTTTTTT CSVEDTSWGTGELFF
- - TRBJ1-1 TRBV24-1 TGTGCCACCAGTGATTTGGGCAGGGGCACTGAAGCTTTCTTT CATSDLGRGTEAFF
- - TRBJ1-1 TRBV5-4 TGTGCCAGCAGCTTCTCGTTTACAGGGATCTCTGAAGCTTTCTTT CASSFSFTGISEAFF
- - TRBJ2-7 TRBV20-1 TGCAGTGCTAGAGTGGGGTACGAGCAGTACTTC CSARVGYEQYF
- - TRBJ2-5 TRBV5-1 TGCGCCAGCAGCTCTTCCGGGGCTGGCGAGACCCAGTACTTC CASSSSGAGETQYF
- - TRBJ2-6 TRBV29-1 TGCAGCGTCAAGTCTGGGGCCAACGTCCTGACTTTC CSVKSGANVLTF
- few TRBJ1-2 TRBV7-9 TGTGCCAGCAGCTTTCCGGGACCACCGGTGACCGGCTACACCTTC CASSFPGPPVTGYTF
- - TRBJ2-7 TRBV5-1 TGCGCCGTACAAGTTCCGGGACGTGCACCCGAGCAGTACTTC CAVQVPGRAPEQYF
- - TRBJ1-1 TRBV6-6 TGTGCCAGCAGTACCAGGGCGGCTGAAGCTTTCTTT CASSTRAAEAFF
- few TRBJ2-1 TRBV29-1 TGCAGCGCAGGGCTTTGGTACAATGAGCAGTTCTTC CSAGLWYNEQFF
- - TRBJ1-2 TRBV6-5 TGTGCCAGCAGCCGCGTCTGGGGGGACGGCTATGGCTACACCTTC CASSRVWGDGYGYTF